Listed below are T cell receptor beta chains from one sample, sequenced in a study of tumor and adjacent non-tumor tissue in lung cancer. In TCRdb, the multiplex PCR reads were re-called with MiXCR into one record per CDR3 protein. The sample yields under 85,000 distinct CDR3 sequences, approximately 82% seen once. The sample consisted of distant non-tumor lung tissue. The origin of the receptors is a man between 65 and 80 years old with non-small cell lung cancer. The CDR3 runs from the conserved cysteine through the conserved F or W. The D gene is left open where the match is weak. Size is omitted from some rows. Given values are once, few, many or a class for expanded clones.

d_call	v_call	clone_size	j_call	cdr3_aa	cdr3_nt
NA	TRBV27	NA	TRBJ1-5	CASSFDGDNQPQHF	TGTGCCAGCAGTTTTGACGGGGATAATCAGCCCCAGCATTTT
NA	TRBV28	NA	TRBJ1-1	CASRKSAEGTEAFF	TGTGCCAGCAGGAAATCAGCGGAGGGCACTGAAGCTTTCTTT
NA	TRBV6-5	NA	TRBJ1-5	CASSLGQTNHPQHF	TGTGCCAGCAGTCTGGGACAAACGAATCATCCCCAGCATTTT
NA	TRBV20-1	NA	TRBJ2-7	CTASPLSVSYEQYF	TGCACTGCTAGTCCCCTTAGCGTCTCCTACGAGCAGTACTTC
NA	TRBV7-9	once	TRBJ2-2	CASSSRDKGPGELFF	TGTGCCAGCAGCTCGAGAGATAAGGGTCCCGGGGAGCTGTTTTTT
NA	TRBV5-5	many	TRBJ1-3	CASRAPGLYSGNTIYF	TGTGCCAGCAGAGCCCCGGGCCTCTACTCTGGAAACACCATATATTTT
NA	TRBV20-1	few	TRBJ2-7	CSADLQGLGTYEQYF	TGCAGTGCTGACCTACAGGGCTTGGGCACCTACGAGCAGTACTTC
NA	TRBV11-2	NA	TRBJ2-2	CASSYRDLVARELFF	TGTGCCAGCAGTTACAGGGACCTAGTGGCCAGGGAGCTGTTTTTT
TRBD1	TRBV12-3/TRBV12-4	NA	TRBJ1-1	CASSFDRDNEVFF	TGTGCCAGCAGCTTTGACAGGGACAATGAAGTTTTCTTT
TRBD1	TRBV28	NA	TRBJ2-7	CVSSLSTGGYEQYF	TGTGTCAGCAGTTTGTCCACAGGGGGCTACGAGCAATACTTC
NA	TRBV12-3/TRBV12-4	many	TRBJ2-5	CASGRVETQYF	TGTGCCAGCGGCCGCGTAGAGACCCAGTACTTC
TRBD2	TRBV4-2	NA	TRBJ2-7	CASSRGTSGPSYKRYF	TGTGCCAGCAGCCGGGGGACTAGCGGTCCCTCCTACAAGCGGTACTTC
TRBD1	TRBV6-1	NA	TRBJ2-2	CACSLEGAYTGELFF	TGTGCCTGCAGCTTAGAGGGGGCATACACAGGGGAGCTGTTTTTT
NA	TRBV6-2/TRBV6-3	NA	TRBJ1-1	CTSLPFVGQRREAFF	TGTACCAGCCTACCATTTGTGGGACAAAGAAGAGAAGCTTTCTTT
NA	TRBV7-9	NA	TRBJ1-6	CANNNRDSPLHF	TGTGCCAACAACAACAGGGATTCACCCCTCCACTTT
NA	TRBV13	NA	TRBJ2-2	CASSRGPGELLF	TGTGCCAGCAGCAGAGGTCCCGGGGAGTTGTTATTT
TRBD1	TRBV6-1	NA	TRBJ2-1	CACRQGVSIHNEQFF	TGTGCCTGCAGACAGGGGGTGTCAATACACAATGAGCAGTTCTTC
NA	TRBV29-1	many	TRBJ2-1	CSGGGYEQFF	TGCAGCGGTGGCGGTTATGAGCAGTTCTTC
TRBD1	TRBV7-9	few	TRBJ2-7	CASGAGTGAYEQYF	TGTGCCAGCGGCGCCGGGACAGGGGCCTACGAGCAGTACTTC
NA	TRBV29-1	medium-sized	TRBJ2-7	CSPGTEQYF	TGCAGCCCCGGGACAGAGCAGTACTTC
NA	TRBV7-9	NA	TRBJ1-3	CASSPNLQGASISGNTIYF	TGTGCCAGCAGCCCAAACCTACAAGGGGCCTCGATCTCTGGAAACACCATATATTTT
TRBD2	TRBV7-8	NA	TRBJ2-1	CASSLVMTLAVENEQFF	TGTGCCAGCAGCTTAGTTATGACTCTAGCGGTAGAGAATGAGCAGTTCTTC
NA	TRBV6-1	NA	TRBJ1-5	CASSDGWAMDQPQHF	TGTGCCAGCAGTGACGGTTGGGCGATGGATCAGCCCCAACATTTT
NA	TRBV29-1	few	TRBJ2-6	CSVYSISGANVLTF	TGCAGCGTTTATTCCATCTCTGGGGCCAACGTACTGACTTTC
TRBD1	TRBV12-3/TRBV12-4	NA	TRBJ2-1	CAIHRDRTPLNEQVF	TGTGCCATCCACCGGGACAGGACACCTCTTAATGAGCAGGTCTTC
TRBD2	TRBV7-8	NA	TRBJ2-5	CASSLFGLAGEETQYF	TGTGCCAGCAGCTTATTCGGATTGGCGGGAGAAGAGACCCAGTACTTC
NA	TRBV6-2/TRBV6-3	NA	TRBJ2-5	CASSAIPSRETLYF	TGTGCCAGCAGTGCAATCCCAAGCCGGGAGACACTGTACTTC
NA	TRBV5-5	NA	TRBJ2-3	CASSSDINQPQYF	TGTGCCAGCAGCTCCGACATCAATCAGCCCCAGTATTTT
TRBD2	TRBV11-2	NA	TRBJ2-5	CASSLVWTSGARQETQYF	TGTGCCAGTAGCTTAGTATGGACTAGCGGGGCCCGACAAGAGACCCAGTATTTC
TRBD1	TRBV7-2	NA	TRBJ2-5	CASSLGYRGLLETQYF	TGTGCCAGCAGCTTAGGGTACAGGGGGCTTTTGGAGACCCAGTACTTC
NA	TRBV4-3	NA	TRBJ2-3	CASSQDRPSGRTDTQYF	TGCGCCAGTAGCCAAGATAGGCCTAGTGGGAGAACAGATACGCAGTATTTT
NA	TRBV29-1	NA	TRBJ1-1	CSVGWEGYTEAFF	TGCAGCGTTGGCTGGGAAGGATACACCGAAGCTTTCTTT
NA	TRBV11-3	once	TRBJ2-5	CVSTSGWERETQYF	TGTGTCAGCACTTCCGGCTGGGAGCGGGAGACCCAGTACTTC
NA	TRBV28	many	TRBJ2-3	CASSFTNQGRDTDTQYF	TGTGCCAGCAGTTTCACGAACCAAGGCAGGGACACAGATACGCAGTATTTT
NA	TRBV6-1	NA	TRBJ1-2	CASSLPIGCYTF	TGTGCCAGCAGCCTTCCAATCGGATGCTACACCTTC
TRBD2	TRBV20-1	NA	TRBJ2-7	CSVRVGLAGTYGQYF	TGCAGTGTTAGAGTAGGACTAGCGGGGACCTACGGCCAGTACTTC
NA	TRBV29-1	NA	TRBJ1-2	CSLGSGNFYGYTF	TGCAGCCTTGGATCAGGGAATTTCTATGGCTACACCTTC
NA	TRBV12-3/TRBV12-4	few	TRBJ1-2	CPSRAGTDNYGCTF	NA
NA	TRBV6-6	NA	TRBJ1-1	CASSYSAMDKATSEAFF	TGTGCCAGCAGTTACTCGGCAATGGACAAGGCTACGTCTGAAGCTTTCTTT
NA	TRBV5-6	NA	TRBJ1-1	CACSLPRNTETFF	TGTGCCTGCAGCTTGCCGAGGAACACTGAAACTTTCTTT
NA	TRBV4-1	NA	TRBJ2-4	CANNQEAREREGNIQYF	TGCGCCAACAACCAAGAGGCGCGCGAGCGTGAAGGAAACATTCAGTACTTC
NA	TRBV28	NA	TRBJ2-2	CASNPPQNTGELLF	TGTGCCAGCAACCCCCCACAGAACACCGGGGAGCTGTTATTT